A single sample is the source of the 9 T cell receptor beta chains below, sequenced in a study of long-term antiretroviral therapy in people with HIV. Survey-level immunoSEQ v3.0 assays were run. Assay used: immunoSEQ multiplex PCR; TCRdb lists only in-frame clones, some missing. The table shows some 21,000 clones, with approximately 81% occurring only once. The sequencing used unsorted PBMCs, collected 0.1 years before starting antiretroviral therapy. Receptors were obtained from a man aged 40-50 years with HIV.

The genes are TRBV5-6 and TRBJ2-7; TRBD1 matches at 7 bases. The CDR3 length is 14 residues. J was trimmed by 7 bases and V by 4 bases; bases with no gene match: 11. Germline CDR1 reads SGHDT; CDR2 reads YYEEEE. The CDR3 DNA reads as TGTGCCAGCAGCCCCAGACAGGGTGCGAGGGAGCAGTACTTC. Encoded protein: CASSPRQGAREQYF.

V usage is TRBV5-5 and J usage is TRBJ1-1; D uncertain. V was trimmed by 4 bases and J by 1 base, leaving 11 bases between them. Germline loops: CDR1 SGHKS, CDR2 YYEKEE (reference sequence). This CDR3 is built from 14 residues. CDR3 in DNA: TGTGCCAGCAGCCCCGTAACTTCGAACACTGAAGCTTTCTTT. This gives the protein CASSPVTSNTEAFF.

The chain uses TRBV29-1 and TRBJ2-7, with TRBD2 as a possible D gene (5 bases). This CDR3 is built from 12 residues. Trimming cost V 5 bases and J 3 bases, with 11 bases left between them. CDR1 SQVTM and CDR2 ANQGSEA come from the germline V gene. CDR3 sequence: CSVMPGNYEQYF. The CDR3 nucleotides are TGCAGCGTTATGCCGGGGAACTACGAGCAGTACTTC.

The rearrangement links TRBV2 to TRBJ1-3, with 7 bases matching TRBD1. Germline CDR1 is SNHLY and CDR2 is FYNNEI. V lost 3 bases to trimming and J lost 4 bases; unmatched junction nucleotides: 3. The CDR3 contains 14 residues. The CDR3 nucleotides read TGTGCCAGCAGTGACAGGGGGACCGGAAACACCATATATTTT. Translating it yields CASSDRGTGNTIYF.

The chain uses TRBV10-3 and TRBJ2-1; no reliable D call. V was clipped by 0 bases and J by 8 bases, with 14 bases between them. The CDR3 is made up of 15 amino acids. Germline V CDR1 and CDR2: ENHRY, SYGVKD. The CDR3 sequence: CAISESLVRRDEQFF. For the CDR3, the DNA is TGTGCCATCAGTGAGTCGCTGGTCCGGCGCGATGAGCAGTTCTTC.

The V gene is TRBV19, the J gene TRBJ2-4; maybe TRBD2 (7 bases). CDR3 length: 18 residues. Germline-derived CDR1 and CDR2 are LNHDA and SQIVND (reference sequence). The germline V and J ends were trimmed by 3 bases and 2 bases, with 20 bases remaining between them. The CDR3 DNA follows: TGTGCCAGTAGTATCCTCCAGGGGCGGGGGCCTTCCAAAAACATTCAGTACTTC. It translates to CASSILQGRGPSKNIQYF.

The V and J genes are TRBV5-1 and TRBJ2-5, with no clear D. Deletions cut 1 base from V and 3 bases from J, with 1 base between. The germline CDR1 and CDR2 sequences are SGHRS and YFSETQ. The CDR3 covers 11 residues. In nucleotides, the CDR3 is TGCGCCAGCAGCTTGAAAGAGACCCAGTACTTC. Its translation is CASSLKETQYF.

V usage is TRBV29-1 and J usage is TRBJ2-7; maybe TRBD1 (5 bases). Trimming took off 5 bases at V and 2 bases at J, with 10 bases between the two ends. This CDR3 comprises 12 residues. Germline lookup yields CDR1 SQVTM and CDR2 ANQGSEA. CDR3 sequence: CSVLVGAYEQYF. DNA for the CDR3: TGCAGCGTTTTAGTAGGGGCCTACGAGCAGTACTTC.

This rearrangement joins TRBV7-2 to TRBJ2-7, with 7 nucleotides matching TRBD1. V was pared by 2 bases and J by 6 bases, with 1 base of the junction left unmatched. The germline gives CDR1 SGHTA, CDR2 FQGNSA. The CDR3 is made up of 12 amino acids. CDR3 DNA: TGTGCCAGCAGCTTAACAGGGGTCGAGCAGTACTTC. It yields the protein CASSLTGVEQYF.